A selection of T cell receptor beta chains follows, all from one sample in a study of T cells in Graves' hyperthyroidism and ophthalmopathy. TCRdb passed the multiplex PCR reads through MiXCR, listing each CDR3 protein once. This table has about 500,000 distinct CDR3 sequences, over 15% appearing once. Sequencing was carried out using blood. The source of these receptors is a woman younger than 35 with Graves' ophthalmopathy. Each CDR3 is given with its conserved first and last residue.

TRBJ2-1	15	TRBV29-1	CSVEASGTSYNEQFF
TRBJ2-1	15	TRBV28	CASSLETSAYNEQFF
TRBJ1-5	15	TRBV19	CASRIHEPSNQPQHF
TRBJ1-2	15	TRBV2	CASSESGGLNYGYTF
TRBJ2-7	15	TRBV5-4	CASSLGAGPTYEQYF
TRBJ2-2	16	TRBV4-3	CASSPLAGGGTGELFF
TRBJ2-7	18	TRBV28	CASSSSFIPGQGPHEQYF
TRBJ1-3	16	TRBV5-5	CASSTMGVRSGNTIYF
TRBJ2-7	16	TRBV11-2	CASSHLRGKVLLEQYF
TRBJ2-4	17	TRBV25-1	CASSALDGALAKNIQYF
TRBJ2-7	16	TRBV6-1	CASSPLTGGASYEQYF